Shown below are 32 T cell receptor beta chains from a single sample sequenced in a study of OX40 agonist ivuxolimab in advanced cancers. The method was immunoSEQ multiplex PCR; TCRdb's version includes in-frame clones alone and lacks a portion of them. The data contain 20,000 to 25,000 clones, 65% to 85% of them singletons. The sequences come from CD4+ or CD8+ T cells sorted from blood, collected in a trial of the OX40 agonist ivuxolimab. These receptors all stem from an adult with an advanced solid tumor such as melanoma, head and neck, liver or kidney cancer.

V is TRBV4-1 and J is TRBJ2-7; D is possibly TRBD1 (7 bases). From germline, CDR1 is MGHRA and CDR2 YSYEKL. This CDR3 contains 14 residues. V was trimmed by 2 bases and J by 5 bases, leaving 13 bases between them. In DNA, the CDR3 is TGCGCCAGCAGCCAATATACAGGGGAGGACGAGCAGTACTTC. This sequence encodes CASSQYTGEDEQYF.

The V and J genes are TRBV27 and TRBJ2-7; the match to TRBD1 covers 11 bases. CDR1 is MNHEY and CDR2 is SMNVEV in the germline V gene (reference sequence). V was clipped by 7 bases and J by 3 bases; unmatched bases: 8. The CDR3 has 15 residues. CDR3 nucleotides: TGTGCCAGCATCGGGGCCGGGACAGGGGGCTACGAGCAGTACTTC. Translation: CASIGAGTGGYEQYF.

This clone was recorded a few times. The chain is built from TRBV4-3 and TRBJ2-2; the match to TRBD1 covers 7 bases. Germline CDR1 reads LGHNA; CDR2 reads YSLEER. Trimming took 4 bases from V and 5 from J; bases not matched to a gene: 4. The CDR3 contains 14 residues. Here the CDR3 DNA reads TGCGCCAGCAGCCTTACAGGGGATACCGGGGAGCTGTTTTTT. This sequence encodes CASSLTGDTGELFF.

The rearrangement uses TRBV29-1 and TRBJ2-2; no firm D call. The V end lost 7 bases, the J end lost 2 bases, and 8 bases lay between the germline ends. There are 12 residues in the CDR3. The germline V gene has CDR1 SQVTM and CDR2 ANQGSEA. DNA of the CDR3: TGCAGCGCTTTACCTAACACCGGGGAGCTGTTTTTT. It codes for CSALPNTGELFF.

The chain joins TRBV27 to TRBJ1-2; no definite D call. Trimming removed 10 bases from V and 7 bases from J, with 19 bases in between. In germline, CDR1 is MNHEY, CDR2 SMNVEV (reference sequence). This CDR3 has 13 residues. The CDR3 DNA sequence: TGTGCCACCCGCCGACCGGCGTCATTTGGCTACACCTTC. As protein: CATRRPASFGYTF.

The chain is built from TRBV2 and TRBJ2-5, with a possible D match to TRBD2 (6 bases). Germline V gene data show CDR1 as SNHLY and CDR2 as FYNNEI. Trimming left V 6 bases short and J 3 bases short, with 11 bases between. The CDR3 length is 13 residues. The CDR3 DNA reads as TGTGCCAGCAGCGGGTGGGGGGAAGAGACCCAGTACTTC. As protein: CASSGWGEETQYF.

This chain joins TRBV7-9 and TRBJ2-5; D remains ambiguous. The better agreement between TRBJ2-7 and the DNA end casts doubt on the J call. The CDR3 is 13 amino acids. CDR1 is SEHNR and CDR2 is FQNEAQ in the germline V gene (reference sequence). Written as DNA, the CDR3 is TGTGCCAGCAGCTTCCCGAGCTCCTACGAGCAGTACTTC. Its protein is CASSFPSSYEQYF.

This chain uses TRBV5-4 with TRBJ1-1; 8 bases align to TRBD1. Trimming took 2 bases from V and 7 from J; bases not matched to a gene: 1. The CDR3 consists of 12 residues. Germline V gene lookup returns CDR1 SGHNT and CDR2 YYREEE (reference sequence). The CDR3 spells CASSFGTGEAFF. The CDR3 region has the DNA TGTGCCAGCAGCTTCGGGACAGGTGAAGCTTTCTTT.

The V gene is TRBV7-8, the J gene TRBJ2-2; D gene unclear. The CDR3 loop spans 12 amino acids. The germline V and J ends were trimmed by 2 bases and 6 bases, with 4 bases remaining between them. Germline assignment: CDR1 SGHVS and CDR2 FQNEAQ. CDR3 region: CASSLLSGELFF. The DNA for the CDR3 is TGTGCCAGCAGCTTACTCTCCGGGGAGCTGTTTTTT. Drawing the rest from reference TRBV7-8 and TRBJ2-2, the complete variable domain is GAGVSQSPRYKVAKRGQDVALRCDPISGHVSLFWYQQALGQGPEFLTYFQNEAQLDKSGLPSDRFFAERPEGSVSTLKIQRTQQEDSAVYLCASSLLSGELFFGEGSRLTVL.

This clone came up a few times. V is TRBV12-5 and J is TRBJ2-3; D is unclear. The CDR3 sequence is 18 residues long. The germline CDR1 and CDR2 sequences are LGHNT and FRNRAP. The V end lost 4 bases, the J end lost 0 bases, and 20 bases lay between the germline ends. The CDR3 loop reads CASGSPTPGVGSTDTQYF. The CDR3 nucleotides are TGTGCTAGTGGTTCCCCCACGCCCGGCGTTGGGAGCACAGATACGCAGTATTTT.

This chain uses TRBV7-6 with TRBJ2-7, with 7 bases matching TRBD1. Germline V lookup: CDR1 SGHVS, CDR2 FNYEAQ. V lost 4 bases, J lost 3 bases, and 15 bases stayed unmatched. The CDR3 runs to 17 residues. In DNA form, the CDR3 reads TGTGCCAGCAGCTCACAGACAGGGATGTCCCTAAGCTACGAGCAGTACTTC. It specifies CASSSQTGMSLSYEQYF.

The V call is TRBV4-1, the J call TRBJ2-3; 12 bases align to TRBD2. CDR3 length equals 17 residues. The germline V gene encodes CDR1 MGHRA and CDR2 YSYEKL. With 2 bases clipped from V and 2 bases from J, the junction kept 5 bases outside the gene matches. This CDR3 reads CASSQTSGGTYTDTQYF. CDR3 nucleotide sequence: TGCGCCAGCAGCCAAACTAGCGGGGGGACCTACACAGATACGCAGTATTTT.

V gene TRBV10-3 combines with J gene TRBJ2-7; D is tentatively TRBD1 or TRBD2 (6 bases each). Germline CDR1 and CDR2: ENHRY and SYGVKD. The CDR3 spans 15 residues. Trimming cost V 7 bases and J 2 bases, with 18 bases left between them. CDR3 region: CAIKEGVAETYEQYF. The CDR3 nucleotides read TGTGCCATCAAGGAGGGGGTAGCGGAGACCTACGAGCAGTACTTC.

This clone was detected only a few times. The CDR3 coding sequence is TGTGCCAGCAGCTTAAGGGCAGAGGTAAATCAGCCCCAGCATTTT. It is translated as CASSLRAEVNQPQHF. V is TRBV7-3 and J is TRBJ1-5, with D unresolved. Per germline, CDR1 SGHTA and CDR2 FQGTGA. CDR3 length: 15 residues. The V end lost 1 base, the J end lost 4 bases, and 11 bases lay between the germline ends.

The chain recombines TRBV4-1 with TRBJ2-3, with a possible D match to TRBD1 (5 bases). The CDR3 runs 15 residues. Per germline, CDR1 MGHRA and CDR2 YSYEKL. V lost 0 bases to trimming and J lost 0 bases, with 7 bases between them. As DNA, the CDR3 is TGCGCCAGCAGCCAAGACAGGGTGAGCACAGATACGCAGTATTTT. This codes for CASSQDRVSTDTQYF.

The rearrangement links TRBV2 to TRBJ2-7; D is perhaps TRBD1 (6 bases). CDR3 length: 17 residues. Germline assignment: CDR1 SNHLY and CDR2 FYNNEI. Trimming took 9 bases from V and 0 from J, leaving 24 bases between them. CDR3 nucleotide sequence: TGTGCCAGTCCCAGTGGGGACAACCCAAGGGACTCCTACGAGCAGTACTTC. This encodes CASPSGDNPRDSYEQYF.

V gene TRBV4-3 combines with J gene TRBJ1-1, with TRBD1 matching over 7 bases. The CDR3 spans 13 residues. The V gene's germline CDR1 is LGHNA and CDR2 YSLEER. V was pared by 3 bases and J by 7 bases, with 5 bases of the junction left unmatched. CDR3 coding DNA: TGCGCCAGCAGCCATAACAGGGGCCTTGAAGCTTTCTTT. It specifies CASSHNRGLEAFF.

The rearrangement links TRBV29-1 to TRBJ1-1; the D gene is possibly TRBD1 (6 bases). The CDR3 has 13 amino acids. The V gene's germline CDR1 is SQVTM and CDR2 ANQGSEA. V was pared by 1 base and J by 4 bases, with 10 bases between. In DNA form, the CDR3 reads TGCAGCGTTGAAGGGGTAGGGGGCACTGAAGCTTTCTTT. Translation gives CSVEGVGGTEAFF.

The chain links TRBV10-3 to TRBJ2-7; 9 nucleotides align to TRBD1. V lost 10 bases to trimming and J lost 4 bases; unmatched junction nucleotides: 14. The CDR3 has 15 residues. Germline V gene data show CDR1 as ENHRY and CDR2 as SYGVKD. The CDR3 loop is CASSGTGTGIYEQYF. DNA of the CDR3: TGTGCCAGCAGCGGAACCGGGACAGGGATTTACGAGCAGTACTTC.

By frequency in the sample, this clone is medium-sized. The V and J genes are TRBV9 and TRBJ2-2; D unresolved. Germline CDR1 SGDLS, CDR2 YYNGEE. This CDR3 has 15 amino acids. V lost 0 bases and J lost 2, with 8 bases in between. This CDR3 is CASSVGGSNTGELFF. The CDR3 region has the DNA TGTGCCAGCAGCGTAGGCGGCTCAAACACCGGGGAGCTGTTTTTT.

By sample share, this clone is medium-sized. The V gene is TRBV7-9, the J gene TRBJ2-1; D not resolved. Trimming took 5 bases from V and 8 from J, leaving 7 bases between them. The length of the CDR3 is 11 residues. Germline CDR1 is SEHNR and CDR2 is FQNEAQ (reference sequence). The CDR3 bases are TGTGCCAGCAGCCCCTTTGATGAGCAGTTCTTC. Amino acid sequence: CASSPFDEQFF.

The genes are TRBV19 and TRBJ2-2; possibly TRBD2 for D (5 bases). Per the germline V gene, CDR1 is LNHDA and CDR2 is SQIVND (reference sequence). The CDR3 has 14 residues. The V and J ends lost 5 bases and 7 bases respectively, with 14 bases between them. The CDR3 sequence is CASSFLRRGGELFF. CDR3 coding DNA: TGTGCCAGTAGTTTCCTAAGACGGGGCGGGGAGCTGTTTTTT. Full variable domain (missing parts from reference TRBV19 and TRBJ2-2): DGGITQSPKYLFRKEGQNVTLSCEQNLNHDAMYWYRQDPGQGLRLIYYSQIVNDFQKGDIAEGYSVSREKKESFPLTVTSAQKNPTAFYLCASSFLRRGGELFFGEGSRLTVL.

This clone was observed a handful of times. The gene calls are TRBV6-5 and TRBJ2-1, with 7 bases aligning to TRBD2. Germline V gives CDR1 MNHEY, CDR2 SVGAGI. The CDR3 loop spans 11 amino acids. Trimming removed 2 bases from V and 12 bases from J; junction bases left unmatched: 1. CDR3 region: CASSYRGVQFF. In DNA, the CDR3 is TGTGCCAGCAGTTACCGGGGGGTGCAGTTCTTC.

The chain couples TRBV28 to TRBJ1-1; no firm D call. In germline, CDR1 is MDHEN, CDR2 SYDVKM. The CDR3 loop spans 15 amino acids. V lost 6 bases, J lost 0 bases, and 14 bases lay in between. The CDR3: CASSRTYGLNTEAFF. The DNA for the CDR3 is TGTGCCAGCAGCCGCACTTACGGCCTGAACACTGAAGCTTTCTTT.

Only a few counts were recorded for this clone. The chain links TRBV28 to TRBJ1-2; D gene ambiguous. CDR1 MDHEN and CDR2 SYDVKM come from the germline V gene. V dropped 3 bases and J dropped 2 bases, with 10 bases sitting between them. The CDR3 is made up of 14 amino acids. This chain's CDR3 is CASSFVQRNYGYTF. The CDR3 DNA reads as TGTGCCAGCAGTTTCGTTCAACGGAACTATGGCTACACCTTC.

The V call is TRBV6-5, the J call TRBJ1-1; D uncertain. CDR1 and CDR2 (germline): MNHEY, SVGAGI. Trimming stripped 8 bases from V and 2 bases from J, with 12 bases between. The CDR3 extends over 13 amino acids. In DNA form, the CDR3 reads TGTGCCAGCTGCAGGAGGGAAAACACTGAAGCTTTCTTT. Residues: CASCRRENTEAFF.

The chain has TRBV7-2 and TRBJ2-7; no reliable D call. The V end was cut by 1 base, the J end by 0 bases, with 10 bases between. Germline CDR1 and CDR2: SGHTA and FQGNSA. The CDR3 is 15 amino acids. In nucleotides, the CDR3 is TGTGCCAGCAGCTTAGGCCCGCCAAGCTCCTACGAGCAGTACTTC. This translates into CASSLGPPSSYEQYF.

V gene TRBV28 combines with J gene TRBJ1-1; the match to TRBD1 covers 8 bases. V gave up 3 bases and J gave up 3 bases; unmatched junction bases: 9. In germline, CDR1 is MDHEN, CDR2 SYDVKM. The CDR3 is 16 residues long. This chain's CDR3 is CASSLGTGPRDTEAFF. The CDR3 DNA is TGTGCCAGCAGTTTGGGGACAGGACCCCGGGACACTGAAGCTTTCTTT. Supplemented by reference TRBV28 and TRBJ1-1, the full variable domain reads DVKVTQSSRYLVKRTGEKVFLECVQDMDHENMFWYRQDPGLGLRLIYFSYDVKMKEKGDIPEGYSVSREKKERFSLILESASTNQTSMYLCASSLGTGPRDTEAFFGQGTRLTVV.

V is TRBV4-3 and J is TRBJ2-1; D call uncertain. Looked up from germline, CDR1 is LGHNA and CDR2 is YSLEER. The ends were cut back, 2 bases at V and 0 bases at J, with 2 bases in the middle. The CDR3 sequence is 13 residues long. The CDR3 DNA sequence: TGCGCCAGCAGCCAAAGCTCCTACAATGAGCAGTTCTTC. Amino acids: CASSQSSYNEQFF.

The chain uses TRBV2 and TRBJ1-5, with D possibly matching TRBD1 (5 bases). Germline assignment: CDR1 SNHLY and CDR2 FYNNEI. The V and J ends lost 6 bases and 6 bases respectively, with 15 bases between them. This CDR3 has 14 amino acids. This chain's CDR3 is CASRPGRNPQPQHF. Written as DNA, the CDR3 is TGTGCCAGCAGGCCGGGACGGAACCCTCAGCCCCAGCATTTT.

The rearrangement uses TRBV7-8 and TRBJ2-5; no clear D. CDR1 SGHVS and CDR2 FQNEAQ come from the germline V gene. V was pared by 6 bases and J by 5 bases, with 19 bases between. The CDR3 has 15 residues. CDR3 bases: TGTGCCAGCAGATTAACTTCTGCTGGGTGGGAGACCCAGTACTTC. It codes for CASRLTSAGWETQYF.

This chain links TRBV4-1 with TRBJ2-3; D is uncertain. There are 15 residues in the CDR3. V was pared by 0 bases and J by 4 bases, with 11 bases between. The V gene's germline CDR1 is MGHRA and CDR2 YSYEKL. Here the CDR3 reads CASSQDKERADTQYF. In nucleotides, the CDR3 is TGCGCCAGCAGCCAAGATAAAGAGCGCGCAGATACGCAGTATTTT.